This TCR beta chain derives from a study of blood T cells in healthy people across ages. In its sample, this clonotype was seen a few times. A second PCR of 7 to 11 cycles used a sample-barcoded 5' primer and a J-beta primer mix. TCRdb called the 5' RACE reads again in MiXCR, with one record for every CDR3 protein. Of 1.2 million to 1.5 million distinct CDR3 sequences listed, approximately 63% are singletons. The TCR was taken from a man between 18 and 29 years old in good health. The sample consisted of blood.

CDR3 DNA: TGTGCCAGCACCCCGACCGGGGGGGCAGGGGATACGCAGTATTTT. It codes for CASTPTGGAGDTQYF. The chain has TRBV12-3 or TRBV12-4 and TRBJ2-3, with TRBD2 matching 8 bases. The CDR3 spans 15 residues. With V trimmed by 7 bases and J by 6 bases, 12 bases remained unmatched.